This T cell receptor (beta chain) derives from a study of blood T cells in healthy people across ages. There are a few counts of this clonotype. V lost 0 bases to trimming and J lost 5 bases; unmatched junction nucleotides: 12. This CDR3 is built from 17 residues. Germline-derived CDR1 and CDR2 are MNHEY and SMNVEV (reference sequence). A J-beta primer mix and a sample-barcoded 5' primer were used in a second PCR of about 7 to 12 cycles. TCRdb recomputed calls from the 5' RACE reads with MiXCR, one row per CDR3 protein. The sample records some 1,000,000 distinct CDR3 sequences, roughly a quarter being singletons. The data also belong to a second study, concerning T cells of mothers and their children. As reported in that work: Unrelated pairs and related pairs have their TCR recombination output shaped similarly by thymic selection.

The material sequenced was blood. The chain is built from TRBV27 and TRBJ2-7, with 8 bases lining up with TRBD1. The source of this sequence is a girl aged 2-15 years in good health. The CDR3 reads CASSLSPRTGYRDEQYF. CDR3 coding DNA: TGTGCCAGCAGTTTATCACCGCGGACAGGGTATCGGGACGAGCAGTACTTC.